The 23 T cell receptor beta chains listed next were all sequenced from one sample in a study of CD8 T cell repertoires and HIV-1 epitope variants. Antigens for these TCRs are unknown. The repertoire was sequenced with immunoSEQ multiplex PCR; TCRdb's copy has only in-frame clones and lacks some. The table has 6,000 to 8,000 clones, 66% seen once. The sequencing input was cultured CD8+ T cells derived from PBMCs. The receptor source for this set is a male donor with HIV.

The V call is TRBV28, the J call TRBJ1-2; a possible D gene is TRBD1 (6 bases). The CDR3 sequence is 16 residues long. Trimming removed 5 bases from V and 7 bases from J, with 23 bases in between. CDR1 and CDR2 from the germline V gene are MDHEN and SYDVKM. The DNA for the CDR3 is TGTGCCAGCAGTGCGCCCAACGTGGACAGCCTCAGTGGCTACACCTTC. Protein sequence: CASSAPNVDSLSGYTF.

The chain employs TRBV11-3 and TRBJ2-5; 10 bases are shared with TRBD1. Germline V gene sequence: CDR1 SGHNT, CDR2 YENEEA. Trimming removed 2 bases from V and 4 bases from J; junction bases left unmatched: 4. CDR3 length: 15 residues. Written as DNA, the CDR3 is TGTGCCAGCAGCTTACGGACAGGGGGACGAGAGACCCAGTACTTC. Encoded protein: CASSLRTGGRETQYF.

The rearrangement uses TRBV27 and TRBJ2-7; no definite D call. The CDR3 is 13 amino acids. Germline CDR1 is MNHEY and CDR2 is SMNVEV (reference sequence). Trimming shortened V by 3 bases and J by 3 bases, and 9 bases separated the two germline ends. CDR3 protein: CASSLGSRYEQYF. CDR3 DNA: TGTGCCAGCAGTTTGGGTAGCCGCTACGAGCAGTACTTC.

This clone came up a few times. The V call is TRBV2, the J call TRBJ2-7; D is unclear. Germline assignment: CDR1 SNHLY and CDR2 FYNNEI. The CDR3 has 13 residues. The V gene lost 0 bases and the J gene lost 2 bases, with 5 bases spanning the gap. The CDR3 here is CASSEAGPYEQYF. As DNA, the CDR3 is TGTGCCAGCAGTGAAGCGGGCCCCTACGAGCAGTACTTC.

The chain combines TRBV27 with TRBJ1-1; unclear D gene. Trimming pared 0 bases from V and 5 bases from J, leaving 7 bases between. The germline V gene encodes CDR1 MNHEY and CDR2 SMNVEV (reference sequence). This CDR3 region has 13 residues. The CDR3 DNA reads TGTGCCAGCAGTTTATCCTTGGTGACTGAAGCTTTCTTT. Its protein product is CASSLSLVTEAFF.

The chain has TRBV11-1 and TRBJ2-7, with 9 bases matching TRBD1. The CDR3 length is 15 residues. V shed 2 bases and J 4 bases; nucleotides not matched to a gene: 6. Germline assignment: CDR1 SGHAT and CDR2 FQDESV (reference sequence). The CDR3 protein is CASSLIGTGKYEQYF. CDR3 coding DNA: TGTGCCAGCAGCTTAATCGGGACAGGGAAATACGAGCAGTACTTC. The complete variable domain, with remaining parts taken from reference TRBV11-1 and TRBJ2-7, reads EAEVAQSPRYKITEKSQAVAFWCDPISGHATLYWYRQILGQGPELLVQFQDESVVDDSQLPKDRFSAERLKGVDSTLKIQPAELGDSAMYLCASSLIGTGKYEQYFGPGTRLTVT.

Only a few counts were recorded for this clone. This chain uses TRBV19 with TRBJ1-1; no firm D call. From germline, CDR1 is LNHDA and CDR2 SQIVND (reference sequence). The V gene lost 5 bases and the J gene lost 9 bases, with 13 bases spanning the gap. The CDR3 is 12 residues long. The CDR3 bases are TGTGCCAGTAGTTCCTCCGGGAGGCAAGCTTTCTTT. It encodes CASSSSGRQAFF.

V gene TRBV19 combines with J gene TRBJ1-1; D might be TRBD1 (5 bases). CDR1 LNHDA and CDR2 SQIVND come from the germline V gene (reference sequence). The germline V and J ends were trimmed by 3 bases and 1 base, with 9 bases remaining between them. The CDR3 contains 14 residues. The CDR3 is CASSIGQGNTEAFF. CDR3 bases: TGTGCCAGTAGTATTGGTCAGGGGAACACTGAAGCTTTCTTT.

The CDR3 loop reads CASSSDTEAFF. The DNA for the CDR3 is TGTGCCAGCAGCTCCGACACTGAAGCTTTCTTT. The chain joins TRBV7-6 to TRBJ1-1; D uncertain. CDR3 size: 11 residues. Germline assignment: CDR1 SGHVS and CDR2 FNYEAQ. The V gene lost 4 bases and the J gene lost 3 bases, with 3 bases spanning the gap.

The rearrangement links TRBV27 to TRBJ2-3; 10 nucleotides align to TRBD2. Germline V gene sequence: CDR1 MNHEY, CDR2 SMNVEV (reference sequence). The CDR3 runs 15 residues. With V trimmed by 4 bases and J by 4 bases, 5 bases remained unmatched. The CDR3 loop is CASSYSGGAADTQYF. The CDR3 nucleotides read TGTGCCAGCAGTTACAGCGGGGGGGCAGCAGATACGCAGTATTTT.

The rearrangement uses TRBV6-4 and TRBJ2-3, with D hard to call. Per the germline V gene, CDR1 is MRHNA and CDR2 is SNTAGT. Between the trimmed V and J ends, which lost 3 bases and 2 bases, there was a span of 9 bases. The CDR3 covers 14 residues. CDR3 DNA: TGTGCCAGCAGTGATTTTACGGACACAGATACGCAGTATTTT. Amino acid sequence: CASSDFTDTDTQYF.

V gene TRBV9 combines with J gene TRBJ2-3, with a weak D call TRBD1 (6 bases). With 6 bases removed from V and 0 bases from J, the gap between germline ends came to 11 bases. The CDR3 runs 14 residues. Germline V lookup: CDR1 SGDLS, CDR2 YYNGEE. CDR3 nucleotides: TGTGCCAGCAAGAGTACAGGGAGCACAGATACGCAGTATTTT. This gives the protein CASKSTGSTDTQYF. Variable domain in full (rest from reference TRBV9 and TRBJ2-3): DSGVTQTPKHLITATGQRVTLRCSPRSGDLSVYWYQQSLDQGLQFLIQYYNGEERAKGNILERFSAQQFPDLHSELNLSSLELGDSALYFCASKSTGSTDTQYFGPGTRLTVL.

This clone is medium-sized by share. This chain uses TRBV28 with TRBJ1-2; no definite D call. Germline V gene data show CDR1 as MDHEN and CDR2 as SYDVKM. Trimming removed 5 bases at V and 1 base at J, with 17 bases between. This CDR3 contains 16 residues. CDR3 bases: TGTGCCAGCAGTCTCATGCCCCTGGACTATAACTATGGCTACACCTTC. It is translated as CASSLMPLDYNYGYTF.

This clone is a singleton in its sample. The CDR3 nucleotides are TGTGCCAGCAGGACCGCGGGGGCTAGGGGGGAGACCCAGTACTTC. It is translated as CASRTAGARGETQYF. The chain recombines TRBV2 with TRBJ2-5, with D tentatively TRBD2 (7 bases). Per the germline V gene, CDR1 is SNHLY and CDR2 is FYNNEI. Deletions cut 6 bases from V and 5 bases from J, with 19 bases between. The CDR3 extends over 15 amino acids.

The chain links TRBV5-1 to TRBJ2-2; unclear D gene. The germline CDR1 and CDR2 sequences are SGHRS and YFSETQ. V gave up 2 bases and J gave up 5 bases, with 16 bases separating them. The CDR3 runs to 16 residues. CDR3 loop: CASSFNRVRGTGELFF. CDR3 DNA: TGCGCCAGCAGCTTTAACAGAGTTCGTGGGACCGGGGAGCTGTTTTTT.

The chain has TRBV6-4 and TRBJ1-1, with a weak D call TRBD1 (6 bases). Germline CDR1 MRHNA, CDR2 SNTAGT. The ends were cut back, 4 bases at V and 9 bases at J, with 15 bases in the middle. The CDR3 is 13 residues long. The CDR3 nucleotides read TGTGCCAGCAGTGTCGATCAACAGGGAAAAGCTTTCTTT. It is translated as CASSVDQQGKAFF.

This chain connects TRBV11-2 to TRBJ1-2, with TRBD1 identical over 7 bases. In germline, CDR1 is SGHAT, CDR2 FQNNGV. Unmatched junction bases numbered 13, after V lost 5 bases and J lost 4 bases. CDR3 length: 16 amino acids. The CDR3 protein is CASSPNRGGDAYGYTF. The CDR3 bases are TGTGCCAGCAGCCCGAACAGGGGAGGGGACGCCTATGGCTACACCTTC.

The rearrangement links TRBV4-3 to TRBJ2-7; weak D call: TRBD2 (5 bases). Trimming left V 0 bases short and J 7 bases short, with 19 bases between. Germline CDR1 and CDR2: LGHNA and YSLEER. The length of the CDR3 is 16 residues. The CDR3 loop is CASSQERAGLLLEQYF. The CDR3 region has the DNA TGCGCCAGCAGCCAAGAGCGGGCAGGATTACTATTAGAGCAGTACTTC.

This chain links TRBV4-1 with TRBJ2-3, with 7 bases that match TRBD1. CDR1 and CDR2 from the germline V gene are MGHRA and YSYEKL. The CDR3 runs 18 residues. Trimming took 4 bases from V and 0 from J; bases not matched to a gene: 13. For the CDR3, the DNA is TGCGCCAGCAGCCCGGGGACAGATCCGAAACCTAGCACAGATACGCAGTATTTT. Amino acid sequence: CASSPGTDPKPSTDTQYF.

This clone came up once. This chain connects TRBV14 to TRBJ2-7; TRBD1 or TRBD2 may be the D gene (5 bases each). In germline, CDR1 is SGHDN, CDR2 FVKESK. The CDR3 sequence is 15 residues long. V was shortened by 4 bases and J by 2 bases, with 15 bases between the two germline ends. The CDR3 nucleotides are TGTGCCAGCAGCCCGGGACCCAATATTCCCTACGAGCAGTACTTC. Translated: CASSPGPNIPYEQYF.

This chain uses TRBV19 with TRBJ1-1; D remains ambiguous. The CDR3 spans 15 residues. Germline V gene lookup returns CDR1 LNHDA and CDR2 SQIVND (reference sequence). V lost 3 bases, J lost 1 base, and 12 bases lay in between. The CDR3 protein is CASSIASRGNTEAFF. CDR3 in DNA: TGTGCCAGTAGTATCGCCTCTCGGGGGAACACTGAAGCTTTCTTT. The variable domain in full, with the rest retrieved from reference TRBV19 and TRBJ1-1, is DGGITQSPKYLFRKEGQNVTLSCEQNLNHDAMYWYRQDPGQGLRLIYYSQIVNDFQKGDIAEGYSVSREKKESFPLTVTSAQKNPTAFYLCASSIASRGNTEAFFGQGTRLTVV.

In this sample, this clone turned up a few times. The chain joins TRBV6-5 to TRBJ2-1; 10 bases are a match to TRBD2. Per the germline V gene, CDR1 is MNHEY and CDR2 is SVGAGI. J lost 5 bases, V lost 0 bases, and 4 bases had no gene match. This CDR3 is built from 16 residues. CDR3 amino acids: CASSYSPSGSHNEQFF. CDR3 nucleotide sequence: TGTGCCAGCAGTTACTCTCCTAGCGGGAGCCACAATGAGCAGTTCTTC.

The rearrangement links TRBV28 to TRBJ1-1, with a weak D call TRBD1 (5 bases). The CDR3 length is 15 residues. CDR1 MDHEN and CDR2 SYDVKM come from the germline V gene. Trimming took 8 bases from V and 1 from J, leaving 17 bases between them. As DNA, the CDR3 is TGTGCCAGCTGGACCCTCCTCGGGGGGAACACTGAAGCTTTCTTT. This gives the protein CASWTLLGGNTEAFF.